The 5 T cell receptor beta chains below all came from one sample that was sequenced in a study of T cells in Graves' hyperthyroidism and ophthalmopathy. TCR beta CDR3 sequences were amplified from RNA transcripts. In the first-round RT-PCR of the TCR CDR3, the HTBI primer set was used. Each CDR3 protein is one row after TCRdb ran MiXCR on the multiplex PCR reads. The profile shows roughly 660,000 distinct CDR3 sequences, around 15% of them singletons. The sequenced sample consisted of blood. The receptors shown here come from a man between 50 and 59 years old with Graves' hyperthyroidism.

In regard to this clonotype: Without the conserved terminal phenylalanine or tryptophan, this CDR3 likely stems from a read error. The J gene is TRBJ2-1, the V gene TRBV2; D is ambiguous. The V gene lost 6 bases and the J gene lost 8 bases, with 11 bases spanning the gap. Germline CDR1 and CDR2: SNHLY and FYNNEI. CDR3 size: 12 residues. CDR3 protein: CASSPGRDEQFL. The CDR3 DNA sequence: TGTGCCAGCAGCCCAGGAAGGGATGAGCAGTTCCTC.

At least ten counts were recorded for this clonotype. The chain employs TRBV28 and TRBJ2-7; either TRBD1 or TRBD2 may supply D (5 bases each). V lost 6 bases and J lost 3, with 15 bases in between. Germline V gene lookup returns CDR1 MDHEN and CDR2 SYDVKM. CDR3 length: 14 residues. The CDR3 nucleotides read TGTGCCAGCAGCGCTCCCGGGACGTACTACGAGCAGTACTTC. This sequence encodes CASSAPGTYYEQYF.

This clonotype was counted at least ten times. The chain recombines TRBV27 with TRBJ2-2; D unclear. The CDR3 sequence is 14 residues long. V gave up 5 bases and J gave up 8 bases, with 15 bases separating them. The germline V gene encodes CDR1 MNHEY and CDR2 SMNVEV (reference sequence). CDR3 nucleotides: TGTGCCAGCAGTGAAACCATGGCGGTAGGGGAGCTGTTTTTT. Residues: CASSETMAVGELFF.

The V and J genes are TRBV30 and TRBJ1-2; 10 bases are a match to TRBD1. J was trimmed by 4 bases and V by 4 bases; bases with no gene match: 12. The CDR3 runs to 16 residues. Germline-derived CDR1 and CDR2 are GTSNPN and SVGIG (reference sequence). The CDR3 DNA reads TGTGCCTGGACAATGGGGGGGACAGGGGTTGGCTATGGCTACACCTTC. This sequence encodes CAWTMGGTGVGYGYTF.

This chain joins TRBV29-1 and TRBJ2-3, with D uncertain. The CDR3 contains 14 residues. Trimming removed 5 bases at V and 0 bases at J, with 12 bases between. Germline assignment: CDR1 SQVTM and CDR2 ANQGSEA. CDR3 in amino acids: CSVSSPTSTDTQYF. The CDR3 coding sequence is TGCAGCGTTTCTTCCCCGACTAGCACAGATACGCAGTATTTT.